The clone carrying this T cell receptor (beta chain) was observed at least ten times. Its antigen is not identified. In germline, CDR1 is SNHLY, CDR2 FYNNEI. Trimming took off 6 bases at V and 7 bases at J, with 13 bases between the two ends. CDR3 length: 13 amino acids. Single viable CD3+CD4+CD8-CD45RO+ cells were sorted as the memory CD4+ T cells. Donors' CMV status reflects serum IgG against pp150, pp28, p38, p52. This entry is derived from a study of memory CD4+ T cells and cytomegalovirus serostatus. Study-wide background: This sample comes from healthy Belgian adults, fewer than ten CMV seropositive, 24 seronegative. Regarding the study as a whole: About 40% of the roughly 150 known CMV-associated TCRbeta sequences appeared in CD4+ memory. Suggested: most of the CMV-linked TCR signature lies in CD4+ memory cells.

Measured with immunoSEQ multiplex PCR; TCRdb has only the in-frame clones, and not every one. The data hold about 75,000 clones, with 75% to 85% observed a single time. This chain links TRBV2 with TRBJ1-5; D possibly corresponds to TRBD1 (6 bases). Sequenced material: memory CD4+ T cells from blood. The TCR was taken from an adult in good health and CMV-seropositive. The DNA for the CDR3 is TGTGCCAGCAGAAGCGGGGGGGCGCAGCCCCAGCATTTT. It codes for CASRSGGAQPQHF.